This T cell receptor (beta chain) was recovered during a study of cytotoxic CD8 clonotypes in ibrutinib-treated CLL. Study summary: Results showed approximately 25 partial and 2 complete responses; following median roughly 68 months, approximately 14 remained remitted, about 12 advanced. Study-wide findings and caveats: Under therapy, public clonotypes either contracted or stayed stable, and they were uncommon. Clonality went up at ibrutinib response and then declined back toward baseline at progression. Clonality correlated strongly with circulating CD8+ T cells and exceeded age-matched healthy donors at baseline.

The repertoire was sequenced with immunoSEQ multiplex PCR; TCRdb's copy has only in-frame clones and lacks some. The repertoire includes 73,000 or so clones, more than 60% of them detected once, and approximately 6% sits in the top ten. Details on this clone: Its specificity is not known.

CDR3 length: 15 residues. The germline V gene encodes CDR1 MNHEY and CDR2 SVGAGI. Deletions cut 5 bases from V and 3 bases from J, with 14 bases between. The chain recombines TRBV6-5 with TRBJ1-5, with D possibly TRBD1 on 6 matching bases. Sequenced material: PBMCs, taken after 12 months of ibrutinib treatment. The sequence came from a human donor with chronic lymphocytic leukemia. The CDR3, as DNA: TGTGCCAGCAGTAACAGGGTCGGGTCCAATCAGCCCCAGCATTTT. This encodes CASSNRVGSNQPQHF.